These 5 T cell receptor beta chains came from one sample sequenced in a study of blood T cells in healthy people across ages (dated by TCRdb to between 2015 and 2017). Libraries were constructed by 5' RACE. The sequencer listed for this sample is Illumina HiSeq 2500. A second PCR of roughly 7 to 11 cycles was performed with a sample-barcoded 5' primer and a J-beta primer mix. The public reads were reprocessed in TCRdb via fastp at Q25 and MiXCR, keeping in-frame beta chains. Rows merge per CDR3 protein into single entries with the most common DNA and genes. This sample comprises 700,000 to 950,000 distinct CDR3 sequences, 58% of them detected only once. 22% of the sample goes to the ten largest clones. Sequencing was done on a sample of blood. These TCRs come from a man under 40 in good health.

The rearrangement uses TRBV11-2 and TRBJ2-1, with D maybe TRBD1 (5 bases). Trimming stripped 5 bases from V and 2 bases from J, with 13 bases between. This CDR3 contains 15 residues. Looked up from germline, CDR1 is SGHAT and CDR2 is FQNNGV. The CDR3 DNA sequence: TGTGCCAGCAGCAGTGACAGACGGCCCTACAATGAGCAGTTCTTC. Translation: CASSSDRRPYNEQFF.

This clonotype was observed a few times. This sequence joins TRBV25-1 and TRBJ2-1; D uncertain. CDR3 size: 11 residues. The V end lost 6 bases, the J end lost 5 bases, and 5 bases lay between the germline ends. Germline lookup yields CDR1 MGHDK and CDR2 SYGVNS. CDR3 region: CASRQNNEQFF. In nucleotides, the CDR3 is TGTGCCAGCAGACAGAACAATGAGCAGTTCTTC. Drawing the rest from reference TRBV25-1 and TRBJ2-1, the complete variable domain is EADIYQTPRYLVIGTGKKITLECSQTMGHDKMYWYQQDPGMELHLIHYSYGVNSTEKGDLSSESTVSRIRTEHFPLTLESARPSHTSQYLCASRQNNEQFFGPGTRLTVL.

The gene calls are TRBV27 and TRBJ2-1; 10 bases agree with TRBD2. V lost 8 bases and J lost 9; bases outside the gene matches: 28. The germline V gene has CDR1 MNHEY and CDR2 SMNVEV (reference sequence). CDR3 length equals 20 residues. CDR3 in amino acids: CASLSRNWIAGGSITAEQFF. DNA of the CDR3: TGTGCCAGCCTTTCGAGAAACTGGATAGCGGGAGGATCCATCACCGCTGAGCAGTTCTTC.

The CDR3 nucleotides read TGTGCCACCAGTTTCGGAGATACGCAGTATTTT. Protein product: CATSFGDTQYF. V gene TRBV24-1 combines with J gene TRBJ2-3; D not certain. This CDR3 is 11 amino acids long. V lost 6 bases and J lost 5, with 5 bases in between. Germline assignment: CDR1 KGHDR and CDR2 SFDVKD.

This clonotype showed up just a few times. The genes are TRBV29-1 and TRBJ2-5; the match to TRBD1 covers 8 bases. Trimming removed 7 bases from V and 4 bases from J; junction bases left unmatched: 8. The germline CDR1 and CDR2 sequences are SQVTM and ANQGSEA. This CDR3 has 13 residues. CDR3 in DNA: TGCAGCGGAGCTACCGGGACAGGAGAGACCCAGTACTTC. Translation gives CSGATGTGETQYF.